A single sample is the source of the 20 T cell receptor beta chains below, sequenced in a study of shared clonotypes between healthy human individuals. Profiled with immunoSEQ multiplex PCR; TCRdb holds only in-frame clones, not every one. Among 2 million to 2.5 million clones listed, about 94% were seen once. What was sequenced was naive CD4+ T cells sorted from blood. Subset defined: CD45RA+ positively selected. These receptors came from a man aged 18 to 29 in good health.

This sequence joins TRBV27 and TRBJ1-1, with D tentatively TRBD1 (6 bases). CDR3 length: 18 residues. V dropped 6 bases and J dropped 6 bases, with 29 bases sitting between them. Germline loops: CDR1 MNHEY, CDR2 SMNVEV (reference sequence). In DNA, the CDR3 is TGTGCCAGCAGCTCCCCGCTGGGGGGCGTCCCACCGGTGCCTGAAGCTTTCTTT. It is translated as CASSSPLGGVPPVPEAFF.

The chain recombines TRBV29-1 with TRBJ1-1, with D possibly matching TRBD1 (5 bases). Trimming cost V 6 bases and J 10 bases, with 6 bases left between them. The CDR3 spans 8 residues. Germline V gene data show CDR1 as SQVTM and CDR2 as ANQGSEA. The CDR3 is CSVGGAFF. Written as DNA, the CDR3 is TGCAGCGTCGGGGGAGCTTTCTTT.

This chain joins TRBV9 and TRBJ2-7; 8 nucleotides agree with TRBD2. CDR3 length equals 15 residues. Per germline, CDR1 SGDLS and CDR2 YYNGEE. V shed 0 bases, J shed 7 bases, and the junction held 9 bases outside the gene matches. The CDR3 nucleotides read TGTGCCAGCAGCGTAGGGACAGCGGGAGTGGGTGAGCAGTACTTC. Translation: CASSVGTAGVGEQYF.

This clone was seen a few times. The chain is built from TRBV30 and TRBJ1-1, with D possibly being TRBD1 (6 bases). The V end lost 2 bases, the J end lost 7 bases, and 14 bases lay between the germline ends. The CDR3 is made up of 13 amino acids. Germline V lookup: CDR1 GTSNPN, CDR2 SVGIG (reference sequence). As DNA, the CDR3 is TGTGCCTGGAGTACAGGGAAGTACATTGAAGCTTTCTTT. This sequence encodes CAWSTGKYIEAFF.

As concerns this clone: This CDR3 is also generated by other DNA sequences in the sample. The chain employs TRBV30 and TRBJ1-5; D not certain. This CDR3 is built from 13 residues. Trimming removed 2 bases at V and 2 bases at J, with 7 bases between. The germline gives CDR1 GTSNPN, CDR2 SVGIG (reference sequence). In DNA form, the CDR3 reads TGTGCCTGGAGTCGGCAGGGCAATCAGCCCCAGCATTTT. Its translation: CAWSRQGNQPQHF.

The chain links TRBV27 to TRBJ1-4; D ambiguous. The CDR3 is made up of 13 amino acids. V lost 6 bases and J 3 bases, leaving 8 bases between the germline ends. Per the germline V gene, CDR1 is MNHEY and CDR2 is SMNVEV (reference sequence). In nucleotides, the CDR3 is TGTGCCAGCAGGCGGAACGCTAATGAAAAACTGTTTTTT. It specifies CASRRNANEKLFF.

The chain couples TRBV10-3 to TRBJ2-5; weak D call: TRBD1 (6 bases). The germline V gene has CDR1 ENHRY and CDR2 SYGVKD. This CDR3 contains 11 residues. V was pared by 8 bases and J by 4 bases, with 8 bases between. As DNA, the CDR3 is TGTGCCATCCGGGACACAGAGACCCAGTACTTC. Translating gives CAIRDTETQYF.

CDR3 in amino acids: CASSLEDTQYF. In DNA form, the CDR3 reads TGTGCCAGCAGCTTAGAGGATACGCAGTATTTT. The chain links TRBV11-2 to TRBJ2-3; D ambiguous. This CDR3 is 11 amino acids long. V lost 0 bases and J lost 6, with 1 base in between. Germline CDR1 and CDR2: SGHAT and FQNNGV.

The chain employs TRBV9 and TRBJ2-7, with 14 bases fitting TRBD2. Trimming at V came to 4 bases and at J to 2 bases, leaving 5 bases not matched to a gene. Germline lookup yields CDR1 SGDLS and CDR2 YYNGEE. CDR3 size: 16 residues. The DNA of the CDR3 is TGTGCCAGCAGCTTGGGACTAGCGGGGGCCCCCTACGAGCAGTACTTC. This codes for CASSLGLAGAPYEQYF.

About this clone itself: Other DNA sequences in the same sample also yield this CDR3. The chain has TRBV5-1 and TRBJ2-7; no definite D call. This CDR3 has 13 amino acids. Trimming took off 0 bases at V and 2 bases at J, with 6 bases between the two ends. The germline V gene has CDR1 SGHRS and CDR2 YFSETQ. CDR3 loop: CASSLEPAYEQYF. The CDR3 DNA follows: TGCGCCAGCAGCTTGGAGCCAGCCTACGAGCAGTACTTC.

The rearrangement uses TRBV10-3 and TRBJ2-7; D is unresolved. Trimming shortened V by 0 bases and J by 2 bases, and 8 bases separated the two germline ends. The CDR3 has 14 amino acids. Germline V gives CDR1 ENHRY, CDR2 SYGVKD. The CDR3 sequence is CAISESDLPYEQYF. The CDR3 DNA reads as TGTGCCATCAGTGAGTCAGATCTACCCTACGAGCAGTACTTC.

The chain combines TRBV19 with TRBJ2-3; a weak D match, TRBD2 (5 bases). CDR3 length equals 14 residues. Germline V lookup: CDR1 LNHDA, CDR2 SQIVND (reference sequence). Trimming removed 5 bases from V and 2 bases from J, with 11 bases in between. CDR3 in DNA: TGTGCCAGTAGTCCCGGACGGGACACAGATACGCAGTATTTT. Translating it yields CASSPGRDTDTQYF.

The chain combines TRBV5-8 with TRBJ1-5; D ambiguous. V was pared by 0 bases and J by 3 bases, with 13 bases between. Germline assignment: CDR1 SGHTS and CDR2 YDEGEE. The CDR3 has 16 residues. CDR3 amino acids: CASSLVIGVINQPQHF. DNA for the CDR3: TGTGCCAGCAGCTTGGTCATAGGAGTCATCAATCAGCCCCAGCATTTT.

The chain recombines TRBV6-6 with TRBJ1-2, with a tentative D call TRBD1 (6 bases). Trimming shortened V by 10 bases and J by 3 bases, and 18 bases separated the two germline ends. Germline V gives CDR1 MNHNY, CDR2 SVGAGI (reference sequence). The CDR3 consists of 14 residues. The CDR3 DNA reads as TGTGCCACTCTCTCGGGCGGGGGCGACTATGGCTACACCTTC. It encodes CATLSGGGDYGYTF.

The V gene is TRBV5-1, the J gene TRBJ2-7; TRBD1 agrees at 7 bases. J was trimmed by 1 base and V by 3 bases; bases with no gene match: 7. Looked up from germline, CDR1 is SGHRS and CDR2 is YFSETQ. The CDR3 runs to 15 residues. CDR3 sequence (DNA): TGCGCCAGCAGCTGGGACAGAGGGTTTTCCTACGAGCAGTACTTC. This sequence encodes CASSWDRGFSYEQYF.

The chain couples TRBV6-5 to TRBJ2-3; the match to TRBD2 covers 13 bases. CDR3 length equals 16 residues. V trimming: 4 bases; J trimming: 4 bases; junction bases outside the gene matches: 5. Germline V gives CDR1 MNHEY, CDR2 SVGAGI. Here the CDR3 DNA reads TGTGCCAGCAGTTCTGGACTAGCGGGAGCTTCAGATACGCAGTATTTT. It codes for CASSSGLAGASDTQYF.

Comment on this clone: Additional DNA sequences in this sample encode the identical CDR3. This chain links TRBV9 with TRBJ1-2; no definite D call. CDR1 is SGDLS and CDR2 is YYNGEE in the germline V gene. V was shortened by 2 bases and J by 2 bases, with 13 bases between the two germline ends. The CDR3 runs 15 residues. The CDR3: CASSVSTEVNYGYTF. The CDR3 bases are TGTGCCAGCAGCGTCTCCACAGAAGTGAACTATGGCTACACCTTC. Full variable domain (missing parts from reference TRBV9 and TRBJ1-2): DSGVTQTPKHLITATGQRVTLRCSPRSGDLSVYWYQQSLDQGLQFLIQYYNGEERAKGNILERFSAQQFPDLHSELNLSSLELGDSALYFCASSVSTEVNYGYTFGSGTRLTVV.

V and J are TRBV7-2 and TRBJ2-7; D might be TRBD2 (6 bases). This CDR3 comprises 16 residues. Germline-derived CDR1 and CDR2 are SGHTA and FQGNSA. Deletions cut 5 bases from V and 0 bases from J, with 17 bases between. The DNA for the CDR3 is TGTGCCAGCAGCCAAGTAGCGGTAGGCTTCTCCTACGAGCAGTACTTC. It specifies CASSQVAVGFSYEQYF. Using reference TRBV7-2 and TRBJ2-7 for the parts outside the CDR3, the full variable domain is GAGVSQSPSNKVTEKGKDVELRCDPISGHTALYWYRQSLGQGLEFLIYFQGNSAPDKSGLPSDRFSAERTGGSVSTLTIQRTQQEDSAVYLCASSQVAVGFSYEQYFGPGTRLTVT.

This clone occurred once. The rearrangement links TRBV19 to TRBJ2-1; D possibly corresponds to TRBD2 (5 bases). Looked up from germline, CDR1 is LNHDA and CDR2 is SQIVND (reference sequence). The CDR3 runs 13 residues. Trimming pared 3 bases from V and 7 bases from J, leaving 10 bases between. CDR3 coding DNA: TGTGCCAGTAGTATCGGGGTAGTTAATGAGCAGTTCTTC. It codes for CASSIGVVNEQFF.

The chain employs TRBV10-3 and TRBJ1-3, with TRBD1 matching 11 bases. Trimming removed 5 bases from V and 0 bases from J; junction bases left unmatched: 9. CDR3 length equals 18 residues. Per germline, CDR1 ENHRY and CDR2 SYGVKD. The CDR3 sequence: CAISSDTGTGGSGNTIYF. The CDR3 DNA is TGTGCCATCAGTTCCGACACCGGGACAGGGGGCTCTGGAAACACCATATATTTT.